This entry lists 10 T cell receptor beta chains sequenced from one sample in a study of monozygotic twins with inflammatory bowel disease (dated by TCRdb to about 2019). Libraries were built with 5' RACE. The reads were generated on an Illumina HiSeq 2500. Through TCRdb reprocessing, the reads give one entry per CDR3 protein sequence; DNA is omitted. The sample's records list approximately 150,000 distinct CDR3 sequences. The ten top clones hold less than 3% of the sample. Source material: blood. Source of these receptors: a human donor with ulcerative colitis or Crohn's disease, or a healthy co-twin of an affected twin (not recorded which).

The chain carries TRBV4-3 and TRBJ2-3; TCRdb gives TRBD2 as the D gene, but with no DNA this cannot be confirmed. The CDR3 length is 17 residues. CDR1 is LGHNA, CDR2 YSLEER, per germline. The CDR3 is CASSQDFRGESTDTQYF.

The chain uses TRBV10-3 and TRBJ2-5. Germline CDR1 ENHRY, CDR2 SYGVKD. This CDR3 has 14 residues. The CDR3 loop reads CAISEPGRSETQYF.

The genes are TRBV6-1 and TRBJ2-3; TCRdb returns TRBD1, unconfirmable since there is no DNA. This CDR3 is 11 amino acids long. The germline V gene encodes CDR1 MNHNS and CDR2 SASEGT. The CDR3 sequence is CASTRESTQYF.

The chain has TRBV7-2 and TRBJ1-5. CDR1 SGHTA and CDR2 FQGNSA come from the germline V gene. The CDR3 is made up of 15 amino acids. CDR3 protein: CASSLKGLGNQPQHF. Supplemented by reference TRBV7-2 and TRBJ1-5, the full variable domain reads GAGVSQSPSNKVTEKGKDVELRCDPISGHTALYWYRQSLGQGLEFLIYFQGNSAPDKSGLPSDRFSAERTGGSVSTLTIQRTQQEDSAVYLCASSLKGLGNQPQHFGDGTRLSIL.

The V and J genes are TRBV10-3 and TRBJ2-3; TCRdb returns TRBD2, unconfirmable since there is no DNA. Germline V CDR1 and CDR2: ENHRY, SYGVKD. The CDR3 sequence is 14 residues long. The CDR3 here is CASGTSGGRDTQYF.

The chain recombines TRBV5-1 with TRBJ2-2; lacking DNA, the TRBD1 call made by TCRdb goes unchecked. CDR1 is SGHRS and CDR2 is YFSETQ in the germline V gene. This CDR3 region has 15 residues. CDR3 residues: CASSGQGAWAGELFF.

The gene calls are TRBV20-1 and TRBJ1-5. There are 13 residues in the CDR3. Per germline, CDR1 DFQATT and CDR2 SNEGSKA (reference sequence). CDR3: CSAYGRQNQPQHF.

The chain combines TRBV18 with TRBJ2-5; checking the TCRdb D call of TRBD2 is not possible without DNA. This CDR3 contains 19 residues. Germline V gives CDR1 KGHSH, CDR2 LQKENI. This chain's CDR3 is CASSPPQRGGGLNQETQYF.

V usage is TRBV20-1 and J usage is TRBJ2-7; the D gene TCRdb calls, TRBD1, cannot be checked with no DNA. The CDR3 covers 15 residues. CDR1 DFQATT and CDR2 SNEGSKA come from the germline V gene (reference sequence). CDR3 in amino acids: CSARSSGTETYEQYF.

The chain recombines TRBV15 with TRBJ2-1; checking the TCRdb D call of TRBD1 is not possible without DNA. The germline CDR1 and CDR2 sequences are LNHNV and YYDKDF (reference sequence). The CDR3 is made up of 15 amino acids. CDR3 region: CATSRDLQGYNEQFF.